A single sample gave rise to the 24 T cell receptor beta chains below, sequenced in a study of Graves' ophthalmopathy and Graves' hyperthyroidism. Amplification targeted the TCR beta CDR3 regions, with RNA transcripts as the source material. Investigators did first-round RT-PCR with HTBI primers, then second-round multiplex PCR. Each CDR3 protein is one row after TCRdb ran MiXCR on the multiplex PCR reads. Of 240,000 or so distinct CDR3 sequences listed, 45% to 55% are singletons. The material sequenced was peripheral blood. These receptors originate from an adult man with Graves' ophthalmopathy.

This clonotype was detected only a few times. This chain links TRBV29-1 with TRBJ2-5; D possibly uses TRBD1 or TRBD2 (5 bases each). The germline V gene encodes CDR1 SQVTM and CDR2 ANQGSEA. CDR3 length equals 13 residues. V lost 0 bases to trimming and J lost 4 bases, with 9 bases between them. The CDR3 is CSVEEGDRETQYF. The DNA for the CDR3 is TGCAGCGTTGAAGAAGGGGACCGAGAGACCCAGTACTTC.

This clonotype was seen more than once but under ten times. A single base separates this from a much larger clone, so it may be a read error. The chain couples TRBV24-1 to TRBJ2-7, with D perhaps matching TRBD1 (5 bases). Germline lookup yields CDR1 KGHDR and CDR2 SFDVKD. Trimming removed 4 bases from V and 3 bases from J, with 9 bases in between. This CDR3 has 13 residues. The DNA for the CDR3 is TGTGCCACCAGTGACATAGACAGCTACGAGCAGTACTTC. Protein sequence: CATSDIDSYEQYF.

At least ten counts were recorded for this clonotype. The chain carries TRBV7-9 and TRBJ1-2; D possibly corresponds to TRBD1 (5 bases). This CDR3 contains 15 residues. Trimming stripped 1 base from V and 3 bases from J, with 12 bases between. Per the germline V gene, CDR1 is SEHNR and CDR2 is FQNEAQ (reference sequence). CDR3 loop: CASSLGDRRYYGYTF. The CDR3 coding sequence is TGTGCCAGCAGCTTAGGGGACCGACGGTACTATGGCTACACCTTC.

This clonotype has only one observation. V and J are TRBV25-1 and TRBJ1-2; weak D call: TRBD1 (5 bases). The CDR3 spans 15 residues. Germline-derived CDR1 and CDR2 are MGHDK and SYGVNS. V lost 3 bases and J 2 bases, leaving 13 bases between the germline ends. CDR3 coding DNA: TGTGCCAGCAGTGATCCCCACCCAGGGAACTATGGCTACACCTTC. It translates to CASSDPHPGNYGYTF.

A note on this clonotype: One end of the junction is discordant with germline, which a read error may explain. CDR3 sequence reads: CASSEMYQETQYF. The CDR3 DNA is TGTGCTAGCAGTGAAATGTACCAAGAGACCCAGTACTTC. The genes are TRBV7-7 and TRBJ2-5, with D unclear. Germline V gives CDR1 SSHAT, CDR2 FNYEAQ (reference sequence). The CDR3 length is 13 residues.

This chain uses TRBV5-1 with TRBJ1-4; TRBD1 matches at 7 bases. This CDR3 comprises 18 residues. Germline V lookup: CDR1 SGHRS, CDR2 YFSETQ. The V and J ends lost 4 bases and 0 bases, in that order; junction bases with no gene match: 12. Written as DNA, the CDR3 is TGCGCCAGCAGCCGTTACACTTCAGGGGGACCAACTAATGAAAAACTGTTTTTT. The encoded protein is CASSRYTSGGPTNEKLFF.

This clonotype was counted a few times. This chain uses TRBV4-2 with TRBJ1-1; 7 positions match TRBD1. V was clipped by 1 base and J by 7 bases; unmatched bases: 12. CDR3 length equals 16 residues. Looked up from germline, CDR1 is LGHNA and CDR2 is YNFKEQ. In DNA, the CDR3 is TGTGCCAGCAGCCAAGGGACAGGTGGGAAGGCCTTTGAAGCTTTCTTT. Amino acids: CASSQGTGGKAFEAFF.

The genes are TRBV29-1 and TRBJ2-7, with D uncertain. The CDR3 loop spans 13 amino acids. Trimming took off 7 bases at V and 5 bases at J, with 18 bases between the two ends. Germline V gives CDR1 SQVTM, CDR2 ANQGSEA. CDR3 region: CSAGEAAADEQYF. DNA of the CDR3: TGCAGCGCTGGCGAGGCCGCCGCTGACGAGCAGTACTTC.

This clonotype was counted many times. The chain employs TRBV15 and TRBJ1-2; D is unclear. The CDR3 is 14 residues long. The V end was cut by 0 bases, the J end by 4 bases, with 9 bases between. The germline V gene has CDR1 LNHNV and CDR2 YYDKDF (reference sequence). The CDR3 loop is CATSRDRPPYGYTF. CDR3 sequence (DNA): TGTGCCACCAGCAGAGATCGACCGCCCTATGGCTACACCTTC.

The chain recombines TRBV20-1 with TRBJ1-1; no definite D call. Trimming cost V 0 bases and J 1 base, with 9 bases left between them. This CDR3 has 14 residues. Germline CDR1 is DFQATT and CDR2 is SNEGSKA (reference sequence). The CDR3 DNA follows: TGCAGTGCTAGAGAGGGCGGAGAGAACACTGAAGCTTTCTTT. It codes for CSAREGGENTEAFF.

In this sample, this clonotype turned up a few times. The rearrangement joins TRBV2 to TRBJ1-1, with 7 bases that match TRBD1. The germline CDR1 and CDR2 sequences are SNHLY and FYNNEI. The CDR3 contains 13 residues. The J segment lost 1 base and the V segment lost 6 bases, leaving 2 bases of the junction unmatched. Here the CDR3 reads CASRGQRNTEAFF. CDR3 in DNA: TGTGCCAGCAGGGGACAGAGGAACACTGAAGCTTTCTTT.

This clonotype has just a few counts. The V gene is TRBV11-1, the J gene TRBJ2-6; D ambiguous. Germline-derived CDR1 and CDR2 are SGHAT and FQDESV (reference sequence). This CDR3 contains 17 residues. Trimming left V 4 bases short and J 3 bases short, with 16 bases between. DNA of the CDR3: TGTGCCAGCAGCTCGGACCAGCCTTTTGGTGGGGCCAACGTCCTGACTTTC. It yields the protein CASSSDQPFGGANVLTF.

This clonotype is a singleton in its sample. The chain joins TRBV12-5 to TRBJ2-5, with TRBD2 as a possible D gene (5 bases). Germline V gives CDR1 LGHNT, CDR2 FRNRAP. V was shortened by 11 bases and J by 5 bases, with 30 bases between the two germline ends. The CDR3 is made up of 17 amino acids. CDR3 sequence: CAGRPLWMERDVETQYF. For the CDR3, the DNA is TGTGCTGGGCGCCCGCTTTGGATGGAGAGGGATGTCGAGACCCAGTACTTC.

Here the CDR3 DNA reads TGTGCCAGCAGCCCTTCGTCATGGCCAACTAATGAAAAACTGTTTTTT. Protein: CASSPSSWPTNEKLFF. This rearrangement joins TRBV7-2 to TRBJ1-4; D is unresolved. The CDR3 covers 16 residues. The germline V and J ends were trimmed by 5 bases and 0 bases, with 13 bases remaining between them. Looked up from germline, CDR1 is SGHTA and CDR2 is FQGNSA.

As DNA, the CDR3 is TGTGCCAGCAGCCGAGGAGGAGCTAGCACAGATACGCAGTATTTT. Its protein is CASSRGGASTDTQYF. This rearrangement joins TRBV13 to TRBJ2-3, with D tentatively TRBD2 (5 bases). The CDR3 contains 15 residues. V was trimmed by 5 bases and J by 0 bases, leaving 12 bases between them. CDR1 is PRHDT, CDR2 FYEKMQ, per germline (reference sequence).

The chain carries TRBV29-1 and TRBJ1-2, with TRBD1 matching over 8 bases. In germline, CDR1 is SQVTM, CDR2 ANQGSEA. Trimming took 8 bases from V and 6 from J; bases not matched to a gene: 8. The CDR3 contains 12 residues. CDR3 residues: CSLDRGGDGYTF. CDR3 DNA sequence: TGCAGCTTAGACAGGGGAGGCGATGGCTACACCTTC.

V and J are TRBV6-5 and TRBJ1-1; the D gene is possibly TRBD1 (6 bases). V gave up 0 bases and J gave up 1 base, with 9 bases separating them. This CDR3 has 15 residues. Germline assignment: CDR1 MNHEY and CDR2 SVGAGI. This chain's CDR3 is CASSYSDRQNTEAFF. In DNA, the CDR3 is TGTGCCAGCAGTTACTCCGACAGGCAGAACACTGAAGCTTTCTTT.

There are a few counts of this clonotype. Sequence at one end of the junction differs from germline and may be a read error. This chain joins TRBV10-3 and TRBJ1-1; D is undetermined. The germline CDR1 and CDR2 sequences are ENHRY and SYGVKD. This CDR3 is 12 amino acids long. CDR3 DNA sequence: TGTGCCAGCAGTACTTCCTCACTCGGGGCTTTCTTT. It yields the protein CASSTSSLGAFF.

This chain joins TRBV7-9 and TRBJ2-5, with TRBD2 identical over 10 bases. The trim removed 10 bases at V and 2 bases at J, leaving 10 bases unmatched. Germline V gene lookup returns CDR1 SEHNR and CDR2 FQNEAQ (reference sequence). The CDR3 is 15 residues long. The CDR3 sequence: CATFRGSGGQETQYF. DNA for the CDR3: TGTGCCACTTTCCGTGGTAGCGGGGGGCAAGAGACCCAGTACTTC. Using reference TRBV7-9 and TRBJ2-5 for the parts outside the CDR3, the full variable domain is DTGVSQNPRHKITKRGQNVTFRCDPISEHNRLYWYRQTLGQGPEFLTYFQNEAQLEKSRLLSDRFSAERPKGSFSTLEIQRTEQGDSAMYLCATFRGSGGQETQYFGPGTRLLVL.

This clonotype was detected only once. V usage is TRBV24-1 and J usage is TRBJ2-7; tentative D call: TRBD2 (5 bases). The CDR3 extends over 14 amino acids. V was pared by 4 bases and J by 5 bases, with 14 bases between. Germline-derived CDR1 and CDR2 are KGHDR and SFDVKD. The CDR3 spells CATSEPGSGNEQYF. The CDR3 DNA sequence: TGTGCCACCAGTGAACCGGGGTCCGGGAACGAGCAGTACTTC.

The CDR3 region is CASSRTSSQETQYF. The CDR3 DNA sequence: TGTGCCAGCAGTAGGACTAGCTCTCAAGAGACCCAGTACTTC. V and J are TRBV7-9 and TRBJ2-5, with 8 bases fitting TRBD2. Germline trimming cut 6 bases from V and 2 bases from J; bases unmatched to any gene: 5. Germline CDR1 is SEHNR and CDR2 is FQNEAQ (reference sequence). The CDR3 has 14 amino acids.

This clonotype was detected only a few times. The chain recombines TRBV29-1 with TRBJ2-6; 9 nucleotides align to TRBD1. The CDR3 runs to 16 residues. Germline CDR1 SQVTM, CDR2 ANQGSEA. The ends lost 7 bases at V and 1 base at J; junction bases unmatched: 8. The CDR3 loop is CSAGQGSESGANVLTF. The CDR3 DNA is TGCAGCGCCGGACAGGGGTCAGAGTCTGGGGCCAACGTCCTGACTTTC.

CDR3 nucleotide sequence: TGTGCCACTTCAGGGGGCCTCTCCTACAATGAGCAGTTCTTC. Protein sequence: CATSGGLSYNEQFF. The rearrangement joins TRBV10-3 to TRBJ2-7; 8 bases agree with TRBD1. Near its end, the DNA agrees better with TRBJ2-1, so the J call may be wrong. CDR3 length: 14 residues. The V gene's germline CDR1 is ENHRY and CDR2 SYGVKD.

This chain's CDR3 is CASRGDGLAGNIQYF. CDR3 bases: TGTGCCAGCCGGGGGGACGGACTAGCGGGAAACATTCAGTACTTC. This chain joins TRBV25-1 and TRBJ2-4; TRBD2 agrees at 11 bases. Losses at the gene ends were 8 bases for V and 6 bases for J; bases not matched to a gene: 9. There are 15 residues in the CDR3. Germline V gene data show CDR1 as MGHDK and CDR2 as SYGVNS.